Here is one TCR beta chain with its context. Its antigen remains unknown. This entry comes from a study of cytomegalovirus exposure and HLA in healthy donors. Whole-study context: The 95 to 150 validation repertoires were produced on the same platform as the roughly 720 repertoires of the first cohort. This was reported in a later analysis. Notes on the study in general: Cytomegalovirus status was reportedly diagnosed by the classifier with high sensitivity and specificity. According to a later analysis, TCR clusters from the first cohort tended to co-occur in the 110 or so validation repertoires. The study recorded over 150 TCR beta chains that were cytomegalovirus-associated.

Germline assignment: CDR1 SNHLY and CDR2 FYNNEI. Between the trimmed V and J ends, which lost 5 bases and 9 bases, there was a span of 7 bases. The CDR3 has 11 residues. Sequencing was performed with immunoSEQ multiplex PCR; in TCRdb, only in-frame clones are kept and a portion is missing. This sample has about 160,000 clones, with roughly 90% found just once. The material sequenced was PBMCs. The source is a woman aged 18-35 years in good health and CMV-seronegative. This sequence joins TRBV2 and TRBJ2-2, with D unclear. The chain's CDR3 is CASSSYRELFF. The CDR3 region has the DNA TGTGCCAGCAGTTCCTACCGGGAGCTGTTTTTT.